This paragraph covers one TCR beta chain sequence. The data were taken from a study of shared clonotypes between healthy human individuals. Cells designated naive CD8 were CD45RO-negative and were positively selected for CCR7, with terminally differentiated effector memory CD45RA+ cells excluded. Running of the assay took place at deep level. Only in-frame clones appear in the TCRdb table, and some are missing; sequencing was by immunoSEQ multiplex PCR. The sample consists of about 820,000 clones, approximately 92% of them appearing once. This CDR3 region has 13 residues. V lost 5 bases to trimming and J lost 4 bases, with 12 bases between them. CDR1 is MNHEY and CDR2 is SMNVEV in the germline V gene (reference sequence).

V gene TRBV27 combines with J gene TRBJ2-7; tentative D call: TRBD1 (7 bases). The receptor was derived from a man aged 25-40 years in good health. The sample was naive CD8+ T cells sorted from blood. CDR3 nucleotide sequence: TGTGCCAGCAGTCACAGGGGAGGTTACGAGCAGTACTTC. It yields the protein CASSHRGGYEQYF.